This TCR beta chain was found in a study of shared clonotypes between healthy human individuals. The CDR3 is 16 amino acids. Germline V gene lookup returns CDR1 SGHRS and CDR2 YFSETQ. The V end lost 0 bases, the J end lost 4 bases, and 13 bases lay between the germline ends. TCRdb keeps only in-frame clones here, not all; method: immunoSEQ multiplex PCR. The repertoire holds some 1,400,000 clones, with more than 95% as singletons. The sample taken for sequencing was naive CD4+ T cells sorted from blood. Noted subset: CD45RA+ positively selected. The source is a man aged 25 to 40 in good health. The rearrangement uses TRBV5-1 and TRBJ2-2; D is perhaps TRBD1 (6 bases). The CDR3, as DNA: TGCGCCAGCAGCTTGGAACCACAGGGTGGCACCGGGGAGCTGTTTTTT. This translates into CASSLEPQGGTGELFF.